Below are 26 T cell receptor beta chains sequenced from a single sample in a study of blood T cell repertoires in COVID-19. Produced via immunoSEQ multiplex PCR; TCRdb's table is partial and in-frame only. The sample holds fewer than 120,000 clones, 70% to 80% seen once. The sample taken for sequencing was peripheral blood. The receptor set was obtained from a woman between 55 and 75 years old with acute or convalescent COVID-19.

The V call is TRBV18, the J call TRBJ2-6, with 12 nucleotides matching TRBD1. Germline CDR1 KGHSH, CDR2 LQKENI. V shed 3 bases, J shed 2 bases, and the junction held 5 bases outside the gene matches. The CDR3 runs 18 residues. The CDR3 loop is CASSPPGQGAPGANVLTF. The CDR3 coding sequence is TGTGCCAGCTCACCGCCGGGACAGGGGGCGCCTGGGGCCAACGTCCTGACTTTC.

V is TRBV4-2 and J is TRBJ1-1, with D tentatively TRBD1 (5 bases). The CDR3 spans 14 residues. CDR1 and CDR2 (germline): LGHNA, YNFKEQ. V lost 4 bases and J 6 bases, leaving 15 bases between the germline ends. The CDR3 DNA reads TGTGCCAGCAGCCGAACGGGGGACGAGTCTGAAGCTTTCTTT. Its protein product is CASSRTGDESEAFF.

V gene TRBV19 combines with J gene TRBJ1-2; D uncertain. The CDR3 has 13 amino acids. CDR1 and CDR2 from the germline V gene are LNHDA and SQIVND (reference sequence). V gave up 3 bases and J gave up 0 bases, with 5 bases separating them. The CDR3 DNA reads TGTGCCAGTAGTATCTTCGCTAACTATGGCTACACCTTC. Amino acids: CASSIFANYGYTF.

This clone has just a few counts. J is TRBJ1-5 and V is TRBV10-3; D may be TRBD1 (6 bases). Germline V lookup: CDR1 ENHRY, CDR2 SYGVKD. The CDR3 has 15 amino acids. V lost 1 base to trimming and J lost 1 base, with 8 bases between them. CDR3 in amino acids: CAISELRGSNQPQHF. The CDR3 bases are TGTGCCATCAGTGAGTTAAGGGGGAGCAATCAGCCCCAGCATTTT.

This clone was counted only a few times. The chain links TRBV25-1 to TRBJ1-1, with TRBD1 matching over 8 bases. This CDR3 is built from 17 residues. The V gene's germline CDR1 is MGHDK and CDR2 SYGVNS. With V trimmed by 1 base and J by 2 bases, 9 bases remained unmatched. The CDR3 DNA reads TGTGCCAGCAGTGAATCTAGGACAGGGAGTCCTAACACTGAAGCTTTCTTT. Translated, it gives CASSESRTGSPNTEAFF.

The rearrangement joins TRBV2 to TRBJ1-2; TRBD1 aligns across 10 bases. The CDR3 has 16 residues. Germline lookup yields CDR1 SNHLY and CDR2 FYNNEI. The V and J ends lost 0 bases and 3 bases, in that order; junction bases with no gene match: 4. The CDR3 DNA is TGTGCCAGCAGTGAAGCGGGACAGGGGCCCTACTATGGCTACACCTTC. The encoded protein is CASSEAGQGPYYGYTF. Based on the CDR3 plus reference TRBV2 and TRBJ1-2, the full variable domain is EPEVTQTPSHQVTQMGQEVILRCVPISNHLYFYWYRQILGQKVEFLVSFYNNEISEKSEIFDDQFSVERPDGSNFTLKIRSTKLEDSAMYFCASSEAGQGPYYGYTFGSGTRLTVV.

V is TRBV7-9 and J is TRBJ2-7; D possibly corresponds to TRBD2 (5 bases). Per the germline V gene, CDR1 is SEHNR and CDR2 is FQNEAQ (reference sequence). V was clipped by 7 bases and J by 3 bases, with 16 bases between them. This CDR3 region has 14 residues. CDR3 bases: TGTGCCAGCACACTACCCGGGGTAATCTACGAGCAGTACTTC. This encodes CASTLPGVIYEQYF.

The chain carries TRBV10-3 and TRBJ1-2; D unresolved. The CDR3 sequence is 13 residues long. In germline, CDR1 is ENHRY, CDR2 SYGVKD. The V end lost 0 bases, the J end lost 3 bases, and 5 bases lay between the germline ends. This CDR3 reads CAISESQDYGYTF. CDR3 nucleotides: TGTGCCATCAGTGAGTCGCAGGACTATGGCTACACCTTC.

The V call is TRBV15, the J call TRBJ2-7, with TRBD1 matching 7 bases. The CDR3 length is 16 residues. Germline assignment: CDR1 LNHNV and CDR2 YYDKDF (reference sequence). With 1 base clipped from V and 7 bases from J, the junction kept 13 bases outside the gene matches. For the CDR3, the DNA is TGTGCCACCAGCAGAGGATGGACAGGTAGTCTTCTGGAGCAGTACTTC. This gives the protein CATSRGWTGSLLEQYF.

V gene TRBV9 combines with J gene TRBJ2-2; D call uncertain. The CDR3 sequence is 15 residues long. The V gene lost 3 bases and the J gene lost 4 bases, with 13 bases spanning the gap. Germline assignment: CDR1 SGDLS and CDR2 YYNGEE. Here the CDR3 DNA reads TGTGCCAGCAGCGAACCTTCTCTAGTCACCGGGGAGCTGTTTTTT. Translation gives CASSEPSLVTGELFF. Variable domain in full (rest from reference TRBV9 and TRBJ2-2): DSGVTQTPKHLITATGQRVTLRCSPRSGDLSVYWYQQSLDQGLQFLIQYYNGEERAKGNILERFSAQQFPDLHSELNLSSLELGDSALYFCASSEPSLVTGELFFGEGSRLTVL.

The V call is TRBV7-3, the J call TRBJ2-5, with 7 positions matching TRBD1. The V segment lost 5 bases and the J segment 5 bases; nucleotides outside the gene matches: 8. In germline, CDR1 is SGHTA, CDR2 FQGTGA. This CDR3 comprises 14 residues. In DNA, the CDR3 is TGTGCCAGCAGCCCGACAGGGATGGACGAGACCCAGTACTTC. Translation: CASSPTGMDETQYF. Full variable domain (outside the CDR3, taken from reference TRBV7-3 and TRBJ2-5): GAGVSQTPSNKVTEKGKYVELRCDPISGHTALYWYRQSLGQGPEFLIYFQGTGAADDSGLPNDRFFAVRPEGSVSTLKIQRTERGDSAVYLCASSPTGMDETQYFGPGTRLLVL.

This clone was counted many times. This sequence joins TRBV16 and TRBJ2-1; 8 bases are a match to TRBD1. Unmatched junction bases numbered 6, after V lost 4 bases and J lost 7 bases. The CDR3 runs 14 residues. Per germline, CDR1 KGHSY and CDR2 FQNENV. CDR3 region: CASSPRTGRNEQFF. The CDR3 bases are TGTGCCAGCAGCCCGCGGACAGGGAGGAATGAGCAGTTCTTC.

This clone came up a few times. The V gene is TRBV29-1, the J gene TRBJ1-1; tentatively, D is TRBD1 (6 bases). The CDR3 is 11 amino acids. Germline V gene lookup returns CDR1 SQVTM and CDR2 ANQGSEA. The V end lost 3 bases, the J end lost 5 bases, and 7 bases lay between the germline ends. In DNA form, the CDR3 reads TGCAGCGTTGACACAGGGACTGAAGCTTTCTTT. It encodes CSVDTGTEAFF.

The chain uses TRBV28 and TRBJ2-7; TRBD1 matches 9 bases. Germline-derived CDR1 and CDR2 are MDHEN and SYDVKM. V shed 6 bases, J shed 2 bases, and the junction held 8 bases outside the gene matches. The CDR3 totals 15 residues. CDR3 coding DNA: TGTGCCAGCAGGTCGGGACAGGGCTTTACCTACGAGCAGTACTTC. It translates to CASRSGQGFTYEQYF.

The chain combines TRBV3-1 (or the pseudogene TRBV3-2) with TRBJ1-2; D is possibly TRBD1 (6 bases). CDR1 LGHDT and CDR2 YNNKEL come from the germline V gene (reference sequence). V lost 0 bases to trimming and J lost 4 bases, with 9 bases between them. This CDR3 comprises 14 residues. The CDR3 sequence is CASSQDRGSYGYTF. The CDR3 DNA follows: TGTGCCAGCAGCCAAGACAGGGGAAGCTATGGCTACACCTTC.

The CDR3 bases are TGTGCCAGCAGCGGAACAGGACGTGCCTCCTACGAGCAGTACTTC. Its translation: CASSGTGRASYEQYF. The V call is TRBV7-6, the J call TRBJ2-7, with a weak D call TRBD1 (5 bases). CDR3 length: 15 residues. Between the trimmed V and J ends, which lost 5 bases and 0 bases, there was a span of 14 bases. Germline V gives CDR1 SGHVS, CDR2 FNYEAQ.

This clone was seen more than once but under ten times. V and J are TRBV5-1 and TRBJ2-7, with 11 bases matching TRBD1. Germline assignment: CDR1 SGHRS and CDR2 YFSETQ. This CDR3 has 15 residues. Trimming took 4 bases from V and 5 from J; bases not matched to a gene: 8. The CDR3 protein is CASSNSGTGGHEQYF. CDR3 sequence (DNA): TGCGCCAGCAGCAACTCCGGGACAGGGGGTCACGAGCAGTACTTC.

The CDR3 loop is CASSPTQGSGEKLFF. CDR3 nucleotides: TGTGCCAGTAGTCCCACACAGGGAAGTGGAGAAAAACTGTTTTTT. This chain connects TRBV19 to TRBJ1-4; possible D gene TRBD1, 6 bases. The CDR3 spans 15 residues. Germline CDR1 reads LNHDA; CDR2 reads SQIVND (reference sequence). V was clipped by 5 bases and J by 8 bases, with 18 bases between them.

CDR3 amino acids: CASYLQGQGAVGYTF. The CDR3 region has the DNA TGTGCCAGCTACCTCCAGGGACAGGGTGCGGTAGGCTACACCTTC. The rearrangement uses TRBV21-1 and TRBJ1-2; TRBD1, the D gene given by the table, was not confirmed from the DNA. TRBV21-1 is a pseudogene. This CDR3 spans 15 amino acids.

The V gene is TRBV3-1 (or the pseudogene TRBV3-2), the J gene TRBJ1-1, with TRBD1 matching over 8 bases. CDR3 size: 14 residues. The germline V gene has CDR1 LGHDT and CDR2 YNNKEL (reference sequence). Losses at the gene ends were 4 bases for V and 5 bases for J; bases not matched to a gene: 6. The CDR3 loop reads CASSLGTGLTEAFF. CDR3 sequence (DNA): TGTGCCAGCAGCCTAGGGACAGGCCTGACTGAAGCTTTCTTT.

This clone was recorded a few times. The V gene is TRBV10-1, the J gene TRBJ1-1; a weak D match, TRBD1 (6 bases). Germline V CDR1 and CDR2: WNHNN, SYGVQD (reference sequence). The CDR3 contains 12 residues. V lost 6 bases, J lost 7 bases, and 12 bases lay in between. For the CDR3, the DNA is TGCGCCAGCAGGGGCAGGGGTAATGAAGCTTTCTTT. Its protein is CASRGRGNEAFF.

This sequence joins TRBV6-6 and TRBJ1-4; TRBD1 aligns across 7 bases. Per germline, CDR1 MNHNY and CDR2 SVGAGI (reference sequence). The V gene end was trimmed by 6 bases and the J gene end by 8 bases; junction bases not matched to a gene: 9. The CDR3 loop spans 14 amino acids. The CDR3 region has the DNA TGTGCCAGCAGAACTCAACAGGGGAGGGAAAAACTGTTTTTT. This encodes CASRTQQGREKLFF.

V usage is TRBV28 and J usage is TRBJ2-2; TRBD2 agrees at 7 bases. Germline CDR1 MDHEN, CDR2 SYDVKM. CDR3 length: 12 residues. V dropped 7 bases and J dropped 4; count of bases not matched to a gene: 0. Written as DNA, the CDR3 is TGTGCCAGCAAGCGGGGCACCGGGGAGCTGTTTTTT. Translating gives CASKRGTGELFF.

This clone was recorded once. The chain has TRBV11-2 and TRBJ2-7; D may be TRBD1 (7 bases). Germline-derived CDR1 and CDR2 are SGHAT and FQNNGV. The CDR3 length is 14 residues. V was clipped by 5 bases and J by 3 bases, with 14 bases between them. The CDR3 nucleotides are TGTGCCAGCAGCCCGTACAGGGGAGGCTACGAGCAGTACTTC. This codes for CASSPYRGGYEQYF.

The gene calls are TRBV19 and TRBJ1-1; no clear D. This CDR3 has 13 residues. Trimming pared 1 base from V and 5 bases from J, leaving 8 bases between. From germline, CDR1 is LNHDA and CDR2 SQIVND (reference sequence). CDR3 in DNA: TGTGCCAGTAGTATAGCCCGGGGAACTGAAGCTTTCTTT. This codes for CASSIARGTEAFF.

As regards this clone: The junction differs from germline at one of its ends, possibly a read error. This rearrangement joins TRBV12-3 or TRBV12-4 to TRBJ1-2; 8 bases agree with TRBD1. CDR3 size: 11 residues. The CDR3 sequence: CASSWGQAKAF. The DNA for the CDR3 is TGTGCCAGCAGTTGGGGACAGGCTAAGGCCTTC.